Each of the 14 T cell receptor beta chains below was sequenced from the same sample in a study of blood T cell repertoires in COVID-19. The protocol was immunoSEQ multiplex PCR, while the TCRdb copy is restricted to in-frame clones and leaves out a portion. The sample lists about 42,000 clones, around four fifths occurring once. Sequencing was carried out using peripheral blood. These receptors all stem from a man aged 50 to 59 with active COVID-19.

This chain uses TRBV5-6 with TRBJ2-7; the match to TRBD1 covers 7 bases. The J segment lost 2 bases and the V segment lost 4 bases, leaving 0 bases of the junction unmatched. The CDR3 consists of 12 residues. CDR1 SGHDT and CDR2 YYEEEE come from the germline V gene. CDR3 residues: CASSGTAYEQYF. The DNA for the CDR3 is TGTGCCAGCAGCGGGACAGCCTACGAGCAGTACTTC.

This clone has a single count. The chain joins TRBV5-4 to TRBJ2-7; 9 nucleotides align to TRBD1. Germline CDR1 is SGHNT and CDR2 is YYREEE (reference sequence). The V gene end was trimmed by 4 bases and the J gene end by 1 base; junction bases not matched to a gene: 3. CDR3 length: 14 residues. The CDR3 sequence is CASSTGQGSYEQYF. For the CDR3, the DNA is TGTGCCAGCAGCACTGGACAGGGGTCCTACGAGCAGTACTTC.

This rearrangement joins TRBV27 to TRBJ1-6; D is unresolved. CDR3 size: 12 residues. Germline assignment: CDR1 MNHEY and CDR2 SMNVEV (reference sequence). V shed 4 bases and J shed 4 bases, with 2 bases lying between them. The DNA of the CDR3 is TGTGCCAGCAGTTCGTATAATTCACCCCTCCACTTT. This sequence encodes CASSSYNSPLHF.

V is TRBV2 and J is TRBJ1-2; 7 nucleotides line up with TRBD1. The length of the CDR3 is 13 residues. Germline V gives CDR1 SNHLY, CDR2 FYNNEI. The V and J ends lost 7 bases and 8 bases, in that order; junction bases with no gene match: 10. CDR3: CASKVGRGKGYTF. In DNA form, the CDR3 reads TGTGCCAGCAAAGTCGGCAGGGGGAAAGGCTACACCTTC.

The chain combines TRBV10-2 with TRBJ2-7; a possible D gene is TRBD1 (6 bases). Germline CDR1 is WSHSY and CDR2 is SAAADI. Trimming cost V 3 bases and J 2 bases, with 11 bases left between them. The CDR3 loop spans 14 amino acids. For the CDR3, the DNA is TGCGCCAGCAGTGACGGAGGACAGACCTACGAGCAGTACTTC. Translation gives CASSDGGQTYEQYF.

V and J are TRBV11-3 and TRBJ2-1; TRBD2 matches 8 bases. Trimming took 6 bases from V and 7 from J; bases not matched to a gene: 5. CDR3 length equals 13 residues. Germline CDR1 SGHNT, CDR2 YENEEA. CDR3 protein: CASSMTSVNEQFF. Here the CDR3 DNA reads TGTGCCAGCAGTATGACTAGCGTAAATGAGCAGTTCTTC. The full variable domain, with the rest looked up from reference TRBV11-3 and TRBJ2-1, is EAGVVQSPRYKIIEKKQPVAFWCNPISGHNTLYWYLQNLGQGPELLIRYENEEAVDDSQLPKDRFSAERLKGVDSTLKIQPAELGDSAVYLCASSMTSVNEQFFGPGTRLTVL.

The chain recombines TRBV28 with TRBJ2-3, with 10 positions matching TRBD2. Germline CDR1 is MDHEN and CDR2 is SYDVKM. This CDR3 has 14 residues. The J segment lost 5 bases and the V segment lost 5 bases, leaving 4 bases of the junction unmatched. CDR3 DNA sequence: TGTGCCAGCAGTCTAGCGGGAGTTGGAGATACGCAGTATTTT. Translating gives CASSLAGVGDTQYF.

The chain employs TRBV10-3 and TRBJ2-3; D not resolved. With 6 bases removed from V and 2 bases from J, the gap between germline ends came to 6 bases. This CDR3 is 12 amino acids long. Germline-derived CDR1 and CDR2 are ENHRY and SYGVKD. CDR3 sequence reads: CAIRTYTDTQYF. The CDR3 nucleotides read TGTGCCATCAGAACCTACACAGATACGCAGTATTTT.

J is TRBJ1-5 and V is TRBV28; D remains ambiguous. The CDR3 has 18 residues. V dropped 5 bases and J dropped 5 bases, with 25 bases sitting between them. Germline V gene sequence: CDR1 MDHEN, CDR2 SYDVKM. The CDR3 reads CASSLDFGSFTPHQPQHF. Here the CDR3 DNA reads TGTGCCAGCAGTCTTGACTTTGGCAGCTTCACTCCCCATCAGCCCCAGCATTTT.

This clone was seen just once. This rearrangement joins TRBV27 to TRBJ2-5, with 7 bases aligning to TRBD2. This CDR3 contains 17 residues. Germline loops: CDR1 MNHEY, CDR2 SMNVEV (reference sequence). The trim removed 9 bases at V and 2 bases at J, leaving 18 bases unmatched. CDR3 protein: CASQPFMTGGTQETQYF. CDR3 DNA: TGTGCCAGTCAGCCCTTTATGACGGGAGGCACACAAGAGACCCAGTACTTC.

This rearrangement joins TRBV7-9 to TRBJ2-2; D is unresolved. The CDR3 runs to 13 residues. V was cut by 3 bases and J by 5 bases, with 7 bases left in between. The germline CDR1 and CDR2 sequences are SEHNR and FQNEAQ (reference sequence). The CDR3 sequence: CASSFTQTGELFF. The CDR3 coding sequence is TGTGCCAGCAGCTTCACACAAACCGGGGAGCTGTTTTTT.

The V and J genes are TRBV24-1 and TRBJ2-2; 9 bases are shared with TRBD2. The J segment lost 4 bases and the V segment lost 3 bases, leaving 5 bases of the junction unmatched. The CDR3 extends over 16 amino acids. Germline CDR1 is KGHDR and CDR2 is SFDVKD. The CDR3 loop is CATSDSGGLRTGELFF. CDR3 in DNA: TGTGCCACCAGTGATAGCGGGGGGCTCCGCACCGGGGAGCTGTTTTTT.

V is TRBV4-2 and J is TRBJ2-7, with a tentative D call TRBD2 (6 bases). V was trimmed by 0 bases and J by 0 bases, leaving 18 bases between them. CDR3 length equals 18 residues. CDR1 LGHNA and CDR2 YNFKEQ come from the germline V gene. Here the CDR3 DNA reads TGTGCCAGCAGCCAAGAGAGAGTTGGGATAGCGGTCTCCTACGAGCAGTACTTC. Its protein product is CASSQERVGIAVSYEQYF.

The chain uses TRBV9 and TRBJ2-1; D is undetermined. V lost 1 base and J lost 0, with 8 bases in between. CDR1 and CDR2 (germline): SGDLS, YYNGEE. CDR3 length: 15 residues. The CDR3 sequence: CASSVSLDSYNEQFF. The DNA of the CDR3 is TGTGCCAGCAGCGTATCGTTAGACTCCTACAATGAGCAGTTCTTC.